This TCR beta chain was sequenced during a study of cytomegalovirus exposure and HLA in healthy donors. Germline V gene lookup returns CDR1 LNHDA and CDR2 SQIVND (reference sequence). This CDR3 contains 10 residues. V lost 5 bases to trimming and J lost 15 bases; unmatched junction nucleotides: 4. In the PCR, 60 Vbeta and 13 Jbeta primers were used. TCRdb keeps only in-frame clones here, not all; method: immunoSEQ multiplex PCR. This sample has roughly 150,000 clones; around 73% occur once, and the top ten carry about 1.3%. This sequence joins TRBV19 and TRBJ1-3; 7 bases line up with TRBD1. This TCR derives from a male donor in good health and CMV-seronegative. The sequenced sample consisted of PBMCs. This chain's CDR3 is CASSGQVKYF. The CDR3 DNA is TGTGCCAGTAGTGGACAGGTGAAATATTTT.